The clone carrying this TCR beta chain was seen a few times. Its antigen remains unknown. Healthy Russian Caucasian donors spanned ages about 6 to 100 years. The data were taken from a study of blood T cells in healthy people across ages. The ends lost 3 bases at V and 5 bases at J; junction bases unmatched: 8. The germline gives CDR1 SGHNT, CDR2 YENEEA. The CDR3 totals 17 residues. The authors ran a second PCR of 7 to 11 cycles using a sample-barcoded 5' primer and a J-beta primer mix. Template switching added a 12-random-nucleotide identifier to every cDNA molecule. CDR3-containing paired-end reads numbered at least 2.5 million in each sample. TCRdb itself ran the 5' RACE reads through MiXCR, one entry per CDR3 protein. The table records some 710,000 distinct CDR3 sequences, roughly 46% of them present only once. Study-level results: Diversity was higher, and naive CD4+ cells more numerous, in long-lived donors than in aged donors.

The chain combines TRBV11-3 with TRBJ2-3, with TRBD2 matching over 13 bases. The source is a man at least 80 years old in good health. The sequencing input was blood. The CDR3 loop reads CASSFKGLAGVGDTQYF. The CDR3 DNA reads TGTGCCAGCAGCTTCAAAGGACTAGCGGGAGTGGGAGATACGCAGTATTTT.